What follows is one T cell receptor (beta chain) and its context. Its antigen is as yet unknown. V lost 7 bases, J lost 0 bases, and 15 bases lay in between. Germline V gives CDR1 MDHEN, CDR2 SYDVKM. This CDR3 has 15 amino acids. This specimen belongs to a study of shared clonotypes between healthy human individuals. Study-wide findings and caveats: Naive subsets usually exceeded memory subsets in estimated richness. Represented genetic and exposure-history diversity was restricted by having few donors.

This table comes from immunoSEQ multiplex PCR, and its TCRdb copy is limited to in-frame clones, with some not included. Among about 2.3 million clones listed, 85% to 95% were seen once. This clonotype was obtained from a man younger than 35 in good health. Some clones in this sample may be carry-over from other donors' samples. The chain has TRBV28 and TRBJ1-2, with D uncertain. Sequenced: naive CD4+ T cells from PBMCs. Subset given: CD45RA+ positively selected. The DNA for the CDR3 is TGTGCCAGCACTCCACCGGGAAACACTAACTATGGCTACACCTTC. Its translation is CASTPPGNTNYGYTF.